This T cell receptor (beta chain) came from a study of OX40 agonist ivuxolimab in advanced cancers. Study-wide context: Ivuxolimab was an agonistic, fully human IgG2 monoclonal antibody directed against OX40 (CD134), a costimulatory receptor. Prior anti-PD-1, anti-PD-L1 or anti-CTLA-4 therapy was permitted, and approximately 41% of dose-escalation patients had received checkpoint inhibitors. The point of sequencing TCRbeta in the periphery was to test whether ivuxolimab changed TCR sequence diversity and drove clonal T-cell expansion. The dose-escalation cohort was over 70% male with a mean age of roughly 62 years, ranging from roughly 23 to 90. Of the approximately 50 dose-escalation patients, hepatocellular carcinoma was present in about 20, melanoma in roughly 15, renal cell carcinoma in 9 and head and neck cancer in 9. Three dose-escalation patients achieved partial responses, one with hepatocellular carcinoma and two with cutaneous melanoma. The monotherapy dose-escalation portion (N ≈ 52 patients) of the phase I ivuxolimab trial is reported in the paper. Intravenous ivuxolimab was administered to patients every 2 weeks at six dose levels: 0.01, 0.1, 0.3, 1.5, 3 and 10 mg/kg.

Including the terminal cysteine and phenylalanine, the CDR3 comprises 15 residues. Here the CDR3 DNA is all that survives: 45 bases in frame from base 1. V drops 3 bases and J drops 4 bases, leaving 14 bases in between. In the germline V gene (reference sequence), CDR1 corresponds to LNHDA and CDR2 to SQIVND. Patients with a history of autoimmune disease or receiving systemic immunosuppression were excluded from the trial. Peripheral blood for TCR sequencing was collected from all dose cohorts at baseline, on cycle 4 day 1, and on cycle 7 day 1. The samples were taken from a phase I, first-in-human, multicenter, open-label dose-escalation trial of ivuxolimab. Adults with locally advanced or metastatic head and neck squamous cell, hepatocellular, melanoma or renal cell carcinoma were enrolled in the trial. Before TCR sequencing, CD4+ and CD8+ T cells were separately sorted from peripheral blood. Details on this clone: This clone's antigen is unknown. No base quality information exists; no much larger clone differs at one position.

The investigation overall reported the following: Antigen specificity was not determined for the clonally expanded peripheral T cells. On average, CD8+ T cells showed more expanded clones than CD4+ T cells after ivuxolimab. Low levels of normalized T-cell clonal expansion were also seen in some patients who did not respond. Clonal expansion of both CD4+ and CD8+ blood T cells was observed from baseline to week 6 at doses 0.1 to 3.0 mg/kg. In the 0.1-3.0 mg/kg groups, partial responders had among the lowest normalized peripheral clonal expansion, particularly in CD8+ T cells.

To sequence the TCRbeta CDR3 region, genomic DNA was isolated from the sorted cells. TCRbeta CDR3 regions were sequenced using the immunoSEQ Assay. As stored in TCRdb, this immuneACCESS dataset retains in-frame rearrangements with V and J assigned. A fraction of the clones does not appear; measured against another copy, unresolved V genes explain less than half of the discrepancy, and the remainder lacks a known reason. Counted in this sample were roughly 40,000 clones; about 90% of them appeared once. Jointly, the top ten make up approximately 5.9% of the sample. This TCR derives from an adult with an advanced solid tumor such as melanoma, head and neck, liver or kidney cancer. Source: CD4+ or CD8+ T cells sorted from blood, taken in a trial of the OX40 agonist ivuxolimab. The sequence joins TRBV19 to TRBJ2-3; TRBD2 is a possible D gene, resting on 5 matching bases. Here the CDR3 is given as CASSILFNGADTQYF. The bases read TGTGCCAGTAGTATCCTGTTCAACGGGGCAGATACGCAGTATTTT.